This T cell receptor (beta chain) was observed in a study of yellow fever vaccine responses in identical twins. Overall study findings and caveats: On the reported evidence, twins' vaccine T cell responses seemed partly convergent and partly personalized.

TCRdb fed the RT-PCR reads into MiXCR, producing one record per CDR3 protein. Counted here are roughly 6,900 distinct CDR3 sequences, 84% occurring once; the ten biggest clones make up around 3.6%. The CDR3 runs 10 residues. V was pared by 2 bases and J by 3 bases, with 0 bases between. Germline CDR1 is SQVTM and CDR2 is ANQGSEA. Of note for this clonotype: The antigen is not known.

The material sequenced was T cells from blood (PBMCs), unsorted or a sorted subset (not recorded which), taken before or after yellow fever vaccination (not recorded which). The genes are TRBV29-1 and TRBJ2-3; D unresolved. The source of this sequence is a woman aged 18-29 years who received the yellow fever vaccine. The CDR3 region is CSVETDTQYF. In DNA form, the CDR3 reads TGCAGCGTTGAAACAGATACGCAGTATTTT.